These 5 T cell receptor beta chains came from one sample sequenced in a study of early stage breast cancer tumors. Clones were read by immunoSEQ multiplex PCR, and TCRdb kept only the in-frame ones, dropping some. The profile shows tens of thousands of clones, roughly 81% of them singletons. The sample comprised blood. These receptors all stem from a person aged 50 to 59 with breast cancer.

The gene calls are TRBV14 and TRBJ2-7, with a tentative D call TRBD1 (7 bases). V shed 1 base and J shed 3 bases, with 16 bases lying between them. The CDR3 consists of 16 residues. CDR1 and CDR2 (germline): SGHDN, FVKESK. The chain's CDR3 is CASSQVGGQRDYEQYF. The CDR3 DNA follows: TGTGCCAGCAGCCAAGTCGGGGGACAGAGGGACTACGAGCAGTACTTC.

This chain uses TRBV28 with TRBJ1-1, with TRBD1 as a possible D gene (6 bases). The germline V and J ends were trimmed by 3 bases and 1 base, with 15 bases remaining between them. CDR1 is MDHEN and CDR2 is SYDVKM in the germline V gene. The CDR3 spans 16 residues. The CDR3 coding sequence is TGTGCCAGCAGTTTCGCAACAGGGCAGGGGAACACTGAAGCTTTCTTT. Protein product: CASSFATGQGNTEAFF.

This clone has more than one count but fewer than ten. The J gene is TRBJ1-2, the V gene TRBV6-5; TRBD1 might be the D (6 bases). CDR1 is MNHEY and CDR2 is SVGAGI in the germline V gene. The CDR3 sequence is 16 residues long. V lost 0 bases and J 2 bases, leaving 13 bases between the germline ends. CDR3 amino acids: CASSYSGGTQNYGYTF. DNA of the CDR3: TGTGCCAGCAGTTACTCAGGCGGGACACAGAACTATGGCTACACCTTC.

The chain joins TRBV18 to TRBJ1-4; perhaps TRBD1 as D (6 bases). The CDR3 spans 14 residues. CDR1 and CDR2 from the germline V gene are KGHSH and LQKENI. Between the trimmed V and J ends, which lost 6 bases and 2 bases, there was a span of 10 bases. The DNA of the CDR3 is TGTGCCAGCTCTCCAGGGGCGACTAATGAAAAACTGTTTTTT. Translating it yields CASSPGATNEKLFF.

CDR3 DNA: TGTGCCAGCAGGCCAGCGGGAGGGCCAAATACGCAGTATTTT. Amino acid sequence: CASRPAGGPNTQYF. The gene calls are TRBV5-6 and TRBJ2-3; 10 nucleotides line up with TRBD2. Germline CDR1 reads SGHDT; CDR2 reads YYEEEE. J was trimmed by 7 bases and V by 5 bases; bases with no gene match: 7. The CDR3 loop spans 14 amino acids.